Below are 29 T cell receptor beta chains sequenced from a single sample in a study of blood T cell repertoires in COVID-19. Sequencing was performed with immunoSEQ multiplex PCR; in TCRdb, only in-frame clones are kept and a portion is missing. The sample contains about 140,000 clones, around nine tenths of which appear only once. What was sequenced was peripheral blood. The source is a man in his forties or fifties with active or convalescent COVID-19.

This clone showed up just once. The chain couples TRBV19 to TRBJ2-7; TRBD1 aligns across 7 bases. V gave up 5 bases and J gave up 1 base; unmatched junction bases: 2. Per the germline V gene, CDR1 is LNHDA and CDR2 is SQIVND (reference sequence). The CDR3 loop spans 13 amino acids. The CDR3 coding sequence is TGTGCCAGTAGTCCGACAGGGTCCTACGAGCAGTACTTC. Its protein is CASSPTGSYEQYF.

The chain employs TRBV11-2 and TRBJ2-2; D not resolved. The length of the CDR3 is 13 residues. Germline CDR1 and CDR2: SGHAT and FQNNGV. Trimming took off 4 bases at V and 6 bases at J, with 9 bases between the two ends. CDR3 amino acids: CASSSSPAGELFF. In DNA, the CDR3 is TGTGCCAGCAGCTCTTCTCCCGCCGGGGAGCTGTTTTTT. The variable domain in full, with the rest retrieved from reference TRBV11-2 and TRBJ2-2, is EAGVAQSPRYKIIEKRQSVAFWCNPISGHATLYWYQQILGQGPKLLIQFQNNGVVDDSQLPKDRFSAERLKGVDSTLKIQPAKLEDSAVYLCASSSSPAGELFFGEGSRLTVL.

The CDR3 DNA is TGTGCCAGCAGTCACCCCGGGACAGGGGTGAAACTGGACGACGAGCAGTACTTC. It specifies CASSHPGTGVKLDDEQYF. The chain combines TRBV6-6 with TRBJ2-7, with 10 bases aligning to TRBD1. CDR3 length equals 18 residues. V lost 5 bases, J lost 5 bases, and 18 bases stayed unmatched. Germline CDR1 and CDR2: MNHNY and SVGAGI (reference sequence).

This clone has more than one count but fewer than ten. At the DNA level, this CDR3 is encoded by other sequences in the same sample as well. The chain carries TRBV27 and TRBJ1-2, with D maybe TRBD1 (6 bases). Looked up from germline, CDR1 is MNHEY and CDR2 is SMNVEV (reference sequence). There are 14 residues in the CDR3. Deletions cut 5 bases from V and 0 bases from J, with 10 bases between. This CDR3 reads CASSIQGANYGYTF. In nucleotides, the CDR3 is TGTGCCAGCAGTATACAGGGAGCTAACTATGGCTACACCTTC.

The V gene is TRBV19, the J gene TRBJ2-1, with 7 bases matching TRBD2. Germline V gene sequence: CDR1 LNHDA, CDR2 SQIVND (reference sequence). This CDR3 is built from 14 residues. V gave up 3 bases and J gave up 4 bases; unmatched junction bases: 3. The CDR3 DNA is TGTGCCAGTAGTATCGGAGCGGGATACAATGAGCAGTTCTTC. Its protein is CASSIGAGYNEQFF.

The V and J genes are TRBV10-2 and TRBJ1-1, with D possibly matching TRBD1 (6 bases). Germline V CDR1 and CDR2: WSHSY, SAAADI. Trimming took 2 bases from V and 5 from J, leaving 9 bases between them. This CDR3 contains 13 residues. The CDR3, as DNA: TGCGCCAGCAGTGAGACAGGGAAGACTGAAGCTTTCTTT. Its protein is CASSETGKTEAFF.

The rearrangement links TRBV5-5 to TRBJ1-1; no definite D call. Germline CDR1 is SGHKS and CDR2 is YYEKEE (reference sequence). Trimming took 2 bases from V and 2 from J, leaving 13 bases between them. The CDR3 consists of 15 residues. The DNA for the CDR3 is TGTGCCAGCAGCTTCCAGGTTGGGCGAAACACTGAAGCTTTCTTT. Its translation: CASSFQVGRNTEAFF.

The gene calls are TRBV5-8 and TRBJ1-5, with TRBD1 matching 10 bases. Germline V gene data show CDR1 as SGHTS and CDR2 as YDEGEE. The CDR3 contains 14 residues. V trimming: 4 bases; J trimming: 7 bases; junction bases outside the gene matches: 5. CDR3 protein: CASSRDRGRQPQHF. The CDR3 nucleotides read TGTGCCAGCAGCCGGGACAGGGGACGGCAGCCCCAGCATTTT.

The chain employs TRBV18 and TRBJ1-2; 7 nucleotides line up with TRBD1. The CDR3 runs 14 residues. V lost 3 bases to trimming and J lost 6 bases; unmatched junction nucleotides: 7. CDR1 and CDR2 from the germline V gene are KGHSH and LQKENI. CDR3 protein: CASSPTGSAHGYTF. CDR3 bases: TGTGCCAGCTCACCGACAGGGTCGGCCCATGGCTACACCTTC.

The chain combines TRBV13 with TRBJ1-5; no clear D. Germline lookup yields CDR1 PRHDT and CDR2 FYEKMQ (reference sequence). This CDR3 contains 13 residues. Between the trimmed V and J ends, which lost 0 bases and 6 bases, there was a span of 6 bases. CDR3 DNA: TGTGCCAGCAGCTTAGGACAGATTCAGCCCCAGCATTTT. Translation: CASSLGQIQPQHF.

The chain joins TRBV27 to TRBJ2-2; 15 nucleotides match TRBD2. The length of the CDR3 is 16 residues. Per the germline V gene, CDR1 is MNHEY and CDR2 is SMNVEV (reference sequence). Trimming removed 5 bases from V and 7 bases from J; junction bases left unmatched: 5. CDR3 in DNA: TGTGCCAGCAGTACTGGACTAGCGGGAGGGGGCGGGGAGCTGTTTTTT. Protein product: CASSTGLAGGGGELFF.

This chain joins TRBV2 and TRBJ2-5; TRBD2 aligns across 11 bases. From germline, CDR1 is SNHLY and CDR2 FYNNEI. This CDR3 has 15 residues. V gave up 2 bases and J gave up 5 bases; unmatched junction bases: 4. CDR3 in DNA: TGTGCCAGCAGTGAAATAGCGGGAGGGAGGGAGACCCAGTACTTC. The encoded protein is CASSEIAGGRETQYF.

The chain combines TRBV11-3 with TRBJ2-2, with D possibly TRBD2 on 6 matching bases. With 5 bases removed from V and 4 bases from J, the gap between germline ends came to 14 bases. The germline V gene encodes CDR1 SGHNT and CDR2 YENEEA. CDR3 size: 15 residues. CDR3 in DNA: TGTGCCAGCAGCCCGGACTATCTGGTCACCGGGGAGCTGTTTTTT. Protein sequence: CASSPDYLVTGELFF.

The chain uses TRBV28 and TRBJ2-2; the D is unclear. The CDR3 is 15 amino acids. V was trimmed by 10 bases and J by 1 base, leaving 16 bases between them. Germline values: CDR1 MDHEN, CDR2 SYDVKM. The CDR3 sequence is CATTFANLNTGELFF. The CDR3 nucleotides are TGTGCCACCACGTTTGCGAACCTGAACACCGGGGAGCTGTTTTTT.

CDR3 nucleotides: TGCGCCAGCAGCTTGGGAGGAGGGGGCTATGAAAAACTGTTTTTT. Translated, it gives CASSLGGGGYEKLFF. The chain combines TRBV5-1 with TRBJ1-4, with 7 bases identical to TRBD1. The CDR3 consists of 15 residues. The V and J ends lost 0 bases and 6 bases, in that order; junction bases with no gene match: 5. Looked up from germline, CDR1 is SGHRS and CDR2 is YFSETQ.

A single count supports this clone. V usage is TRBV27 and J usage is TRBJ2-7; TRBD1 matches 8 bases. J gave up 5 bases and V 6 bases, and 6 bases lay outside the gene matches. The germline gives CDR1 MNHEY, CDR2 SMNVEV (reference sequence). CDR3 size: 13 residues. CDR3 region: CASSQDRVDEQYF. The CDR3 DNA reads TGTGCCAGCAGCCAGGACAGGGTAGACGAGCAGTACTTC.

The chain has TRBV5-1 and TRBJ1-2, with D perhaps matching TRBD1 (6 bases). This CDR3 spans 14 amino acids. Germline V gives CDR1 SGHRS, CDR2 YFSETQ. With 4 bases removed from V and 0 bases from J, the gap between germline ends came to 10 bases. This chain's CDR3 is CASSPDSTNYGYTF. CDR3 nucleotide sequence: TGCGCCAGCAGCCCGGACAGTACTAACTATGGCTACACCTTC.

The V gene is TRBV10-3, the J gene TRBJ2-1; D remains ambiguous. V was cut by 0 bases and J by 0 bases, with 15 bases left in between. This CDR3 comprises 18 residues. Germline V gene sequence: CDR1 ENHRY, CDR2 SYGVKD. This CDR3 reads CAISESSLVASSYNEQFF. Written as DNA, the CDR3 is TGTGCCATCAGTGAGTCCTCACTGGTAGCTAGCTCCTACAATGAGCAGTTCTTC.

V gene TRBV15 combines with J gene TRBJ2-2; TRBD2 matches 9 bases. Trimming removed 4 bases from V and 2 bases from J; junction bases left unmatched: 5. Germline V lookup: CDR1 LNHNV, CDR2 YYDKDF (reference sequence). The CDR3 totals 16 residues. The CDR3 spells CATSTTSGYNTGELFF. CDR3 nucleotide sequence: TGTGCCACCAGCACAACTAGCGGGTATAACACCGGGGAGCTGTTTTTT.

This clone came up once. V and J are TRBV6-6 and TRBJ1-1; 9 nucleotides line up with TRBD1. Trimming removed 6 bases from V and 10 bases from J; junction bases left unmatched: 6. Germline assignment: CDR1 MNHNY and CDR2 SVGAGI (reference sequence). CDR3 size: 12 residues. Written as DNA, the CDR3 is TGTGCCAGCAGCCGACAGGGGGAAAGAGCTTTCTTT. Amino acids: CASSRQGERAFF.

The J gene is TRBJ2-2, the V gene TRBV18; TRBD1 matches at 10 bases. CDR1 KGHSH and CDR2 LQKENI come from the germline V gene. V was pared by 3 bases and J by 13 bases, with 8 bases of the junction left unmatched. The CDR3 is made up of 14 amino acids. The CDR3 spells CASSPREGQGRLFF. The CDR3, as DNA: TGTGCCAGCTCACCGAGAGAGGGACAGGGGAGGCTGTTTTTT.

This sequence joins TRBV7-2 and TRBJ2-2, with TRBD2 identical over 7 bases. V was clipped by 0 bases and J by 5 bases; unmatched bases: 6. From germline, CDR1 is SGHTA and CDR2 FQGNSA. This CDR3 spans 16 amino acids. The CDR3: CASSLAGISGTGELFF. CDR3 in DNA: TGTGCCAGCAGCTTAGCGGGTATTAGCGGGACCGGGGAGCTGTTTTTT.

This chain uses TRBV5-1 with TRBJ2-1, with 9 bases matching TRBD2. V gave up 4 bases and J gave up 2 bases; unmatched junction bases: 4. There are 15 residues in the CDR3. Germline V gives CDR1 SGHRS, CDR2 YFSETQ. CDR3 residues: CASSATSGPYNEQFF. For the CDR3, the DNA is TGCGCCAGCAGCGCGACTAGCGGTCCCTACAATGAGCAGTTCTTC.

The chain uses TRBV29-1 and TRBJ2-1; 9 positions match TRBD1. CDR3 size: 13 residues. Germline V CDR1 and CDR2: SQVTM, ANQGSEA. V lost 7 bases and J lost 4; bases outside the gene matches: 5. CDR3 nucleotides: TGCAGCGCGGCGGGACAGGGATACAATGAGCAGTTCTTC. Translation: CSAAGQGYNEQFF.

This chain uses TRBV12-3 or TRBV12-4 with TRBJ1-2; TRBD1 aligns across 7 bases. The CDR3 is 11 amino acids. With 4 bases clipped from V and 7 bases from J, the junction kept 0 bases outside the gene matches. Here the CDR3 DNA reads TGTGCCAGCAGTTACAGGGGTGGCTACACCTTC. Its translation: CASSYRGGYTF.

V and J are TRBV7-8 and TRBJ2-1; 7 bases map to TRBD2. The CDR3 covers 15 residues. The V gene's germline CDR1 is SGHVS and CDR2 FQNEAQ. With V trimmed by 5 bases and J by 2 bases, 6 bases remained unmatched. CDR3 sequence reads: CASSLSGATYNEQFF. The DNA of the CDR3 is TGTGCCAGCAGCCTAAGCGGGGCTACCTACAATGAGCAGTTCTTC.

V usage is TRBV2 and J usage is TRBJ2-1; TRBD2 agrees at 8 bases. CDR1 SNHLY and CDR2 FYNNEI come from the germline V gene. The CDR3 contains 15 residues. V lost 5 bases and J lost 4; bases outside the gene matches: 7. The CDR3 sequence: CASSPGTRRYNEQFF. The CDR3 DNA reads TGTGCCAGCAGTCCCGGGACTAGGCGTTACAATGAGCAGTTCTTC.

This clone has only one observation. The J gene is TRBJ1-2, the V gene TRBV7-2, with 8 bases fitting TRBD1. The CDR3 totals 16 residues. CDR1 and CDR2 (germline): SGHTA, FQGNSA. Trimming removed 2 bases from V and 2 bases from J; junction bases left unmatched: 7. CDR3 region: CASSLMSGGANYGYTF. CDR3 DNA: TGTGCCAGCAGCTTAATGTCAGGGGGCGCGAACTATGGCTACACCTTC. The variable domain in full, completed from reference TRBV7-2 and TRBJ1-2, reads GAGVSQSPSNKVTEKGKDVELRCDPISGHTALYWYRQSLGQGLEFLIYFQGNSAPDKSGLPSDRFSAERTGGSVSTLTIQRTQQEDSAVYLCASSLMSGGANYGYTFGSGTRLTVV.

The J gene is TRBJ2-5, the V gene TRBV27; 7 bases agree with TRBD1. Judging by the DNA end, TRBJ2-7 fits better; the J call may be wrong. The CDR3 runs to 13 residues. Per germline, CDR1 MNHEY and CDR2 SMNVEV (reference sequence). CDR3 DNA: TGTGCCAGCAGCCCGACAGGGTTCAACGAGCAGTACTTC. It translates to CASSPTGFNEQYF.